Detailed here is one TCR beta chain. Its antigen remains unknown. This entry belongs to a study of cytomegalovirus exposure and HLA in healthy donors. Study in general: Of all 400 or so donors who were genotyped, roughly 81% belonged to the Caucasian-associated ancestry cluster.

The CDR3 is 16 residues long. Germline CDR1 is SGHDN and CDR2 is FVKESK. V lost 5 bases and J lost 7; bases outside the gene matches: 14. The PCR used 60 Vbeta and 13 Jbeta primers. Produced via immunoSEQ multiplex PCR; TCRdb's table is partial and in-frame only. The table includes about 110,000 clones, about 80% detected once. Study findings and constraints: Researchers left out some V segments, among them TRBV6-2 and TRBV6-3, as indistinguishable.

The chain links TRBV14 to TRBJ2-7; the match to TRBD2 covers 10 bases. This receptor was obtained from an older woman in good health and CMV-seropositive. Sequenced input: PBMCs. The CDR3, as DNA: TGTGCCAGCAGCGAAGCCCCTAAGCGGGAGGGCCGAGAGCAGTACTTC. As protein: CASSEAPKREGREQYF.